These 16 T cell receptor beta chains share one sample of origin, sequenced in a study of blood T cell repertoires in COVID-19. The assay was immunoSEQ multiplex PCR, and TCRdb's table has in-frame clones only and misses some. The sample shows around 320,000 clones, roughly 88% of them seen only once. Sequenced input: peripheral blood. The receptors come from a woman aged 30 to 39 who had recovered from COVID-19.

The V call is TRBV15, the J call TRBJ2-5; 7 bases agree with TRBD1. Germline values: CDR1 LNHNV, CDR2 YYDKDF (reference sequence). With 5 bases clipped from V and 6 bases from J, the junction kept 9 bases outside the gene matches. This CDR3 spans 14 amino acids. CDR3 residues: CATSRRQGSKTQYF. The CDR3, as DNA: TGTGCCACCAGCCGACGACAGGGATCGAAGACCCAGTACTTC.

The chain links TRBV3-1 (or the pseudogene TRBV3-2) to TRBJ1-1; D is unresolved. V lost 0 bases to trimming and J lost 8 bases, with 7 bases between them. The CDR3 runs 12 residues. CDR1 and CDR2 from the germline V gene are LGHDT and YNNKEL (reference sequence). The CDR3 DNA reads TGTGCCAGCAGCCAAGATCTGAGAGAAGCTTTCTTT. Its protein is CASSQDLREAFF.

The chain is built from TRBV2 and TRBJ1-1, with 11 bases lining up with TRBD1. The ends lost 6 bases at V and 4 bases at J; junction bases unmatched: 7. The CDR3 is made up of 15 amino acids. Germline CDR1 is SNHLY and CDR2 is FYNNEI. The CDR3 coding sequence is TGTGCCAGCAGATCCGGGACAGGGGGGCGCACTGAAGCTTTCTTT. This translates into CASRSGTGGRTEAFF.

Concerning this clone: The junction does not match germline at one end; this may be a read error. CDR3 sequence (DNA): TGTGCCAGCAGATCGATTACCGGGACAGGGTTTGATGCGAGAGTCTTC. Its translation is CASRSITGTGFDARVF. The J gene is TRBJ2-1, the V gene TRBV7-2; 9 bases map to TRBD1. This CDR3 is built from 16 residues. CDR1 and CDR2 (germline): SGHTA, FQGNSA.

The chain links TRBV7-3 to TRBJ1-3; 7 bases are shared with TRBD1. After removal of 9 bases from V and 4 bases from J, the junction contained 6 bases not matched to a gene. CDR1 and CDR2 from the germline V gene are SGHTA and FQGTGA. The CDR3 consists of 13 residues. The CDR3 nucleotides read TGTGCCAGTGCAACAGGGGACGGAAACACCATATATTTT. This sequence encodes CASATGDGNTIYF.

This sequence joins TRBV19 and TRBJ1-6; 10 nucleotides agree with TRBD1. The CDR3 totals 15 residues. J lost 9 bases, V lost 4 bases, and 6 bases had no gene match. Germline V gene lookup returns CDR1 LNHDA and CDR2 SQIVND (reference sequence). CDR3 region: CASSTQTGGGSPLHF. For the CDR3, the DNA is TGTGCCAGTAGTACCCAGACAGGGGGCGGTTCACCCCTCCACTTT.

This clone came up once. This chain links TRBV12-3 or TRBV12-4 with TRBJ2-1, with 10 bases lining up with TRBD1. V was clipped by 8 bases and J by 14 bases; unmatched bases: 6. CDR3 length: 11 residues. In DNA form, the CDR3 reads TGTGCCAGCCGGGACAGGGGTTTGGAGTTCTTC. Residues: CASRDRGLEFF.

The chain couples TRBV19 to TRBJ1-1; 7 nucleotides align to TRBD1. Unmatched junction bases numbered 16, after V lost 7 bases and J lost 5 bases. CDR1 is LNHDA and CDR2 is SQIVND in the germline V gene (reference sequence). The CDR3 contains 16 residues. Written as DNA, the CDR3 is TGTGCCAGTATTAACGGAGTTGAGGGGGCGGAAACTGAAGCTTTCTTT. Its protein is CASINGVEGAETEAFF. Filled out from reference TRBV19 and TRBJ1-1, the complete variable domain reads DGGITQSPKYLFRKEGQNVTLSCEQNLNHDAMYWYRQDPGQGLRLIYYSQIVNDFQKGDIAEGYSVSREKKESFPLTVTSAQKNPTAFYLCASINGVEGAETEAFFGQGTRLTVV.

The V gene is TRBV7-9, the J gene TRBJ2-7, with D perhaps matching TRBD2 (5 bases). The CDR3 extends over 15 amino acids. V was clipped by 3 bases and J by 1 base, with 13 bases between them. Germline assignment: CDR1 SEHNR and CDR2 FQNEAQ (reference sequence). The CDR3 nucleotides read TGTGCCAGCAGCTTTTCCGGCAGAGGGTCCTACGAGCAGTACTTC. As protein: CASSFSGRGSYEQYF.

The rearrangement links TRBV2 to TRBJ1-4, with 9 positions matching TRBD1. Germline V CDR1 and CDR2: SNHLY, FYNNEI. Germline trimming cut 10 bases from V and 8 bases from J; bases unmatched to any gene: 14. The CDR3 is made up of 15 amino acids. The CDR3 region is CAIPGQGILGEKLFF. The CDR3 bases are TGTGCCATTCCGGGACAGGGTATTTTAGGCGAAAAACTGTTTTTT.

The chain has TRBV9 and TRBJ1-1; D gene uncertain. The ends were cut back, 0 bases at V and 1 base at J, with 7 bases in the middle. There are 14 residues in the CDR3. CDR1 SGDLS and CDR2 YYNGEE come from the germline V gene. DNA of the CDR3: TGTGCCAGCAGCGTAGACTCTAGGAACACTGAAGCTTTCTTT. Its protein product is CASSVDSRNTEAFF. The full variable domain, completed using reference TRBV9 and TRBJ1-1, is DSGVTQTPKHLITATGQRVTLRCSPRSGDLSVYWYQQSLDQGLQFLIQYYNGEERAKGNILERFSAQQFPDLHSELNLSSLELGDSALYFCASSVDSRNTEAFFGQGTRLTVV.

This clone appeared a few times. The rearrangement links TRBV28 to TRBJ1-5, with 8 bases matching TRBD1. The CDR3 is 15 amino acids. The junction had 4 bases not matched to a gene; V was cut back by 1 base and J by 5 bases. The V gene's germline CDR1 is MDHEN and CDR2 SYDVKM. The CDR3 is CASSLSDRDDQPQHF. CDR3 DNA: TGTGCCAGCAGTTTATCGGACAGGGACGATCAGCCCCAGCATTTT.

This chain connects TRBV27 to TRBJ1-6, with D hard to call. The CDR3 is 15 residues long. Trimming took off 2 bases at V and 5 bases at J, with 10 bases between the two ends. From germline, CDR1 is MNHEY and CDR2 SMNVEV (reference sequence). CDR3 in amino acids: CASSLPGNHNSPLHF. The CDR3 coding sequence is TGTGCCAGCAGTTTACCGGGGAACCATAATTCACCCCTCCACTTT.

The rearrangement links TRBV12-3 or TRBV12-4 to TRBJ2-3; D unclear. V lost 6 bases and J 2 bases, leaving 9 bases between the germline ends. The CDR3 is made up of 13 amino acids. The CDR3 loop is CASSAVTTDTQYF. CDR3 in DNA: TGTGCCAGCAGCGCGGTTACCACAGATACGCAGTATTTT.

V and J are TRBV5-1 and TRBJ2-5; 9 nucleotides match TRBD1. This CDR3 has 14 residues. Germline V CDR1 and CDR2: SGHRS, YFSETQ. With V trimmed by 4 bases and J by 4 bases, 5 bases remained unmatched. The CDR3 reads CASSAGQGTETQYF. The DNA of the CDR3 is TGCGCCAGCAGCGCTGGACAGGGGACAGAGACCCAGTACTTC. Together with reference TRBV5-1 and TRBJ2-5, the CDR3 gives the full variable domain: KAGVTQTPRYLIKTRGQQVTLSCSPISGHRSVSWYQQTPGQGLQFLFEYFSETQRNKGNFPGRFSGRQFSNSRSEMNVSTLELGDSALYLCASSAGQGTETQYFGPGTRLLVL.

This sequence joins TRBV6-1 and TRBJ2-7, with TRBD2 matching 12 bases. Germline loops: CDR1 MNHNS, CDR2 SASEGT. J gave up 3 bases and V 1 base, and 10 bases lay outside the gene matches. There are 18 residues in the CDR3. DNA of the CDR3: TGTGCCAGCAGTGAAGTACCGACTAGCGGGGGACCATTCTACGAGCAGTACTTC. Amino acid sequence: CASSEVPTSGGPFYEQYF.